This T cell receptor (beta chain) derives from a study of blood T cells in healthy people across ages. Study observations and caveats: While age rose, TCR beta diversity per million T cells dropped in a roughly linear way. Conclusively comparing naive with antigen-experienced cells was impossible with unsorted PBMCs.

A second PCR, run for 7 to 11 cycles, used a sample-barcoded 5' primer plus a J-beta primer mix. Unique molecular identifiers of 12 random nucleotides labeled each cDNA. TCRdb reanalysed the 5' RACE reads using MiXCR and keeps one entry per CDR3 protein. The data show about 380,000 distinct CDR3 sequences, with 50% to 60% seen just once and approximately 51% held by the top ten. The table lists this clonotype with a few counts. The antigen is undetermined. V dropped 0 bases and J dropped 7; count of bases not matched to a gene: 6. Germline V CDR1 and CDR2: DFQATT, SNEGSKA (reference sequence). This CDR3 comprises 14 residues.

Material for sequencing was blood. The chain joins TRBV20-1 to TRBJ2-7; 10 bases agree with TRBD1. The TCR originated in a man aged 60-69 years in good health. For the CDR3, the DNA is TGCAGTGCTAGAGAGGGACAGGGGCCTCAGGAGCAGTACTTC. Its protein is CSAREGQGPQEQYF.